Listed below are T cell receptor beta chains from one sample, sequenced in a study of blood T cell repertoires in COVID-19. Clones were read by immunoSEQ multiplex PCR, and TCRdb kept only the in-frame ones, dropping some. This table holds 100,000 to 150,000 clones, 75% to 90% found once. Sequenced input: peripheral blood. The receptors derive from a man aged 50 to 59 with active or convalescent COVID-19. The CDR3 runs from the conserved cysteine through the conserved F or W. Fields, in order: D gene, J gene, V gene, clone size, CDR3 protein, CDR3 DNA. The D gene is left open where the match is weak. Clone sizes are given selectively: once, few, many, or a class where the clone is expanded.

NA TRBJ1-2 TRBV6-1 once CASSEYREYYGYTF TGTGCCAGCAGTGAATACAGGGAATACTATGGCTACACCTTC
NA TRBJ2-1 TRBV5-8 NA CASSHIWGVNNEQFF TGTGCCAGCAGCCATATATGGGGGGTCAACAATGAGCAGTTCTTC
TRBD1 TRBJ1-2 TRBV12-3/TRBV12-4 NA CATTGGYGYTF TGTGCCACGACAGGGGGATATGGCTACACCTTC
NA TRBJ2-6 TRBV5-1 NA CASSLAPGSGANVLTF TGCGCCAGCAGCTTGGCACCGGGCTCTGGGGCCAACGTCCTGACTTTC
TRBD2 TRBJ2-1 TRBV6-2/TRBV6-3 NA CASSYSIAGGFSSYNEQFF TGTGCCAGCAGTTACTCAATAGCGGGGGGATTTAGCTCCTACAATGAGCAGTTCTTC
TRBD1 TRBJ2-7 TRBV19 once CASSIVLGQGGYEQYF TGTGCCAGTAGTATAGTCCTCGGACAGGGAGGCTACGAGCAGTACTTC
NA TRBJ1-3 TRBV7-9 NA CASSFISGPGNTIYF TGTGCCAGCAGCTTCATATCAGGGCCTGGAAACACCATATATTTT
TRBD1 TRBJ1-3 TRBV28 NA CASSFITGGGYTIYF TGTGCCAGCAGTTTCATAACAGGGGGCGGTTACACCATATATTTT
TRBD2 TRBJ2-2 TRBV6-5 NA CASSYGGGGTGELFF TGTGCCAGCAGTTACGGCGGGGGTGGTACCGGGGAGCTGTTTTTT
TRBD1 TRBJ1-2 TRBV6-6 NA CATTKSGQGNYGYTF TGTGCCACCACCAAATCCGGACAGGGGAACTATGGCTACACCTTC
TRBD1 TRBJ1-2 TRBV9 NA CASSGGQGYWWYGYTF TGTGCCAGCAGCGGGGGACAGGGGTACTGGTGGTATGGCTACACCTTC
TRBD1 TRBJ2-2 TRBV7-9 NA CASSDRDRVPGELFF TGTGCCAGCAGCGACCGGGACAGGGTTCCCGGGGAGCTGTTTTTT
TRBD2 TRBJ2-3 TRBV25-1 NA CASSQREATDTQYF TGTGCCAGCAGTCAGCGGGAGGCGACAGATACGCAGTATTTT
NA TRBJ1-1 TRBV5-1 NA CASSFRTGQLNTEAFF TGCGCCAGCAGCTTTCGAACCGGACAGTTGAACACTGAAGCTTTCTTT
TRBD1 TRBJ2-2 TRBV7-7 many CASSLEGQVSGELFF TGTGCCAGCAGCTTAGAGGGACAGGTATCCGGGGAGCTGTTTTTT
NA TRBJ2-3 TRBV10-3 once CAITLGPPTDTQYF TGTGCCATCACCTTGGGGCCCCCCACAGATACGCAGTATTTT
TRBD1 TRBJ2-1 TRBV24-1 NA CATSRLTGVYNEQFF TGTGCCACCAGTAGATTGACAGGGGTCTACAATGAGCAGTTCTTC
NA TRBJ1-3 TRBV19 NA CASSISPASSGNTIYF TGTGCCAGTAGTATCTCTCCGGCTAGCTCTGGAAACACCATATATTTT
NA TRBJ2-3 TRBV30 NA CAWRGPITDTQYF TGTGCCTGGAGGGGGCCGATCACAGATACGCAGTATTTT
TRBD1 TRBJ2-5 TRBV24-1 NA CATSDGTNYRGAQETQYF TGTGCCACCAGTGATGGGACCAATTACAGGGGAGCCCAAGAGACCCAGTACTTC
NA TRBJ2-2 TRBV12-3/TRBV12-4 NA CASSLWEDGELFF TGTGCCAGCAGTTTGTGGGAGGACGGGGAGCTGTTTTTT
NA TRBJ1-1 TRBV19 NA CASSIAGRQLNTEAFF TGTGCCAGTAGTATTGCAGGGCGACAGCTGAACACTGAAGCTTTCTTT
NA TRBJ2-7 TRBV5-1 NA CASSYFYDTSYEQYF TGCGCCAGCAGCTACTTTTATGACACTTCCTACGAGCAGTACTTC
NA TRBJ1-1 TRBV30 NA CAWSEGDRKNTEAFF TGTGCCTGGAGTGAGGGGGACCGAAAGAACACTGAAGCTTTCTTT
TRBD2 TRBJ2-2 TRBV2 NA CASSESLAGGRDTGELFF TGTGCCAGCAGTGAAAGCCTAGCGGGAGGGAGGGATACCGGGGAGCTGTTTTTT
NA TRBJ2-5 TRBV9 NA CASSVGGMGDSSQETQYF TGTGCCAGCAGCGTAGGAGGTATGGGGGACTCATCACAAGAGACCCAGTACTTC
TRBD2 TRBJ2-3 TRBV5-1 NA CASSLSFRGGLTDTQYF TGCGCCAGCAGCTTGTCGTTCCGGGGGGGCCTCACAGATACGCAGTATTTT
NA TRBJ2-5 TRBV11-2 once CASTRERIQETQYF TGTGCCAGCACCAGAGAGCGGATTCAAGAGACCCAGTACTTC
NA TRBJ2-2 TRBV11-2 NA CASSWGDSRLTNTGELFF TGTGCCAGCAGCTGGGGGGACTCCCGGCTGACGAACACCGGGGAGCTGTTTTTT